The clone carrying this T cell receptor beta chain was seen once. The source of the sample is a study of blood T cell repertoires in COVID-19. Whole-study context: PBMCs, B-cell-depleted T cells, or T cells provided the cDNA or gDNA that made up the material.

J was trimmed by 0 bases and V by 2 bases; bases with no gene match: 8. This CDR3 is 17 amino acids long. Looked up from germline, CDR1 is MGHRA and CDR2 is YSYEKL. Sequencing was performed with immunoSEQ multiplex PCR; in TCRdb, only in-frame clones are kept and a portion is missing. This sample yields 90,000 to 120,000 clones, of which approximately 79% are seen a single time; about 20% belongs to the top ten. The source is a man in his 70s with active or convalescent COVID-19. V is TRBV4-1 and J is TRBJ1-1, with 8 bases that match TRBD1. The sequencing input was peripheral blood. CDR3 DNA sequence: TGCGCCAGCAGCCAAACTTACGGACAGGGAATGAACACTGAAGCTTTCTTT. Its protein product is CASSQTYGQGMNTEAFF.